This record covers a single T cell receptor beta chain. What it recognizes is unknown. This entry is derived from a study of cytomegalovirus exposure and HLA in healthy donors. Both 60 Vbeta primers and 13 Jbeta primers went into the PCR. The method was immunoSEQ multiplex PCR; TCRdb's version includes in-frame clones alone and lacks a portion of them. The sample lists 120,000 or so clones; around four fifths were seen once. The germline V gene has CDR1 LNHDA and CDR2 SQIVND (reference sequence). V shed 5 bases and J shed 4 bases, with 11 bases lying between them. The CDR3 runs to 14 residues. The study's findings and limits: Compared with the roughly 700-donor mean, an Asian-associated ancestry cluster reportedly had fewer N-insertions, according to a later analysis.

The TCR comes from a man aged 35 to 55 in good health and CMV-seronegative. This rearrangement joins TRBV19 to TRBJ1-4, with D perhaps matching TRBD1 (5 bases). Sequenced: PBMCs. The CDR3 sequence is CASSFPGVNEKLFF. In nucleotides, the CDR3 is TGTGCCAGTAGTTTCCCGGGGGTTAATGAAAAACTGTTTTTT.